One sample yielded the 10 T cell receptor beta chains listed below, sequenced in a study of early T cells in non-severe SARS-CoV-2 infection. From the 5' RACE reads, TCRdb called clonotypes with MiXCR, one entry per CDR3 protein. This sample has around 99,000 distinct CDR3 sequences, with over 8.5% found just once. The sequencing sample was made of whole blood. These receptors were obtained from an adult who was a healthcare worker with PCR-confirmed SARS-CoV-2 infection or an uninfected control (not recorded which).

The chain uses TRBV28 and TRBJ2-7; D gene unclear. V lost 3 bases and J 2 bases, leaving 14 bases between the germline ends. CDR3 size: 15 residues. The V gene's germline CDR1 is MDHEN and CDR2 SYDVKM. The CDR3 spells CASSLGQSVTYEQYF. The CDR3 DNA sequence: TGTGCCAGCAGTTTGGGCCAATCAGTTACCTACGAGCAGTACTTC.

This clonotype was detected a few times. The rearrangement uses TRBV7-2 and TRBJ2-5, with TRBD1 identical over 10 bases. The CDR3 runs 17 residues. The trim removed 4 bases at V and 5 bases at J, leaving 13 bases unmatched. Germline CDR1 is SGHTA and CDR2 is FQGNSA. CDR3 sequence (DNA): TGTGCCAGCAGCTACGAGAGGGGGGACAGGGGAAGGGAGACCCAGTACTTC. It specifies CASSYERGDRGRETQYF.

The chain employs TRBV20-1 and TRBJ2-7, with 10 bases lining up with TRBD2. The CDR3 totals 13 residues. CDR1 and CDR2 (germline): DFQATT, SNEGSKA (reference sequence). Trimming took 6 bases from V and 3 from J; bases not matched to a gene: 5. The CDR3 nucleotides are TGCAGTGCAAGGACTAGCGGTTACTACGAGCAGTACTTC. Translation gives CSARTSGYYEQYF.

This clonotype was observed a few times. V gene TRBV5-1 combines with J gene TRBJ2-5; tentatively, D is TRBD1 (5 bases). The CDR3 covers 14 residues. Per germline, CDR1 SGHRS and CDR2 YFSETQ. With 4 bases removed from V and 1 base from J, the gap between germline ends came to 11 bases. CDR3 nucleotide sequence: TGCGCCAGCAGCCCCCGACAGCTCCAAGAGACCCAGTACTTC. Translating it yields CASSPRQLQETQYF.

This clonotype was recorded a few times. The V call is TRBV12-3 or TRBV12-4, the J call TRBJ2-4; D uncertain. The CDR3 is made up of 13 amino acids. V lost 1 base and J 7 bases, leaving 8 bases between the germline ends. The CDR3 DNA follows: TGTGCCAGCAGTTTAGGAGTACTCAACATTCAGTACTTC. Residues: CASSLGVLNIQYF.

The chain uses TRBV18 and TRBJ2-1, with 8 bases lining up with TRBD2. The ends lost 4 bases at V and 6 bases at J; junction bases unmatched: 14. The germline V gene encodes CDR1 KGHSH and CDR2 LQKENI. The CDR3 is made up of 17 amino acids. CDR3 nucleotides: TGTGCCAGCTCACAGAATGGCCTAGCTAGCGGGCGCAATGAGCAGTTCTTC. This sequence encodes CASSQNGLASGRNEQFF.

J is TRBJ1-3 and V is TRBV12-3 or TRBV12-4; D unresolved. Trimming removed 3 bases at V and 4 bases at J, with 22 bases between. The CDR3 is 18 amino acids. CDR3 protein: CASSFRYLVTRSGNTIYF. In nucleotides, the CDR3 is TGTGCCAGCAGTTTCAGATATTTGGTCACGAGGTCCGGAAACACCATATATTTT.

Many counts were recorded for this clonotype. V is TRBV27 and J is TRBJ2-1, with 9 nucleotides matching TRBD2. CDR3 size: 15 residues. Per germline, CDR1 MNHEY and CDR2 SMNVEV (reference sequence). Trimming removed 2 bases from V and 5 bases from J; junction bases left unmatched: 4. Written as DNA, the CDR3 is TGTGCCAGCAGTTTAGCGGGAGGGCTGAACAATGAGCAGTTCTTC. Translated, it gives CASSLAGGLNNEQFF.

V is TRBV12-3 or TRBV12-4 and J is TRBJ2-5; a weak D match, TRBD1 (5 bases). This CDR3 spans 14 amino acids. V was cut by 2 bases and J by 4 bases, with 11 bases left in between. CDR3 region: CASSLRGQIETQYF. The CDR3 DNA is TGTGCCAGCAGTTTAAGGGGCCAAATAGAGACCCAGTACTTC.

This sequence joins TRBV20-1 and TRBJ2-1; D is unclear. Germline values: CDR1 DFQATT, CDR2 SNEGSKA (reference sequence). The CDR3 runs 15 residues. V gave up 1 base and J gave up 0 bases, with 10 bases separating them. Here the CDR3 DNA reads TGCAGTGCTAGAGTTCGGTACCACTCCTACAATGAGCAGTTCTTC. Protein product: CSARVRYHSYNEQFF.